A single sample is the source of the 23 T cell receptor beta chains below, sequenced in a study of T cell clonality in common variable immunodeficiency. Overall study findings and caveats: Reportedly, TCR beta sequences from common variable immunodeficiency showed fewer deletions and N-nucleotide insertions.

Assay used: immunoSEQ multiplex PCR; TCRdb lists only in-frame clones, some missing. The ten top clones account for 3.5% to 4.5%, within a sample of 8,000 to 9,500 clones. Antigen specificity for these receptors is unknown. The sequencing sample was made of peripheral blood mononuclear cells. Receptor source: a human donor with common variable immunodeficiency.

Partial CDR3 DNA: TGCAGTGCTAGAGCGAGACAGGGACCTAATTCACCC. Translated, it gives CSARARQGPNSP. The CDR3, in full, reads CSARARQGPNSPLHF. This chain joins TRBV20-1 and TRBJ1-6; 7 nucleotides line up with TRBD1. The read falls 3 residues short of the CDR3 end, and the missing part is taken from the germline J gene. CDR1 is DFQATT, CDR2 SNEGSKA, per germline (reference sequence). There are 15 residues in the CDR3. V trimming: 1 base; J trimming: 6 bases; junction bases outside the gene matches: 6.

On this clone: The read terminates 3 residues before the CDR3 end, so the remaining end is supplied by the germline J gene. The chain joins TRBV7-6 to TRBJ1-3; a weak D match, TRBD1 (6 bases). The CDR3 length is 17 residues. CDR1 is SGHVS and CDR2 is FNYEAQ in the germline V gene. V lost 1 base and J 0 bases, leaving 13 bases between the germline ends. The CDR3 bases that were read are TGTGCCAGCAGCTTAGGGAACAGGGCCAGCTCTGGAAACACC. Protein product: CASSLGNRASSGNT. The CDR3 reads in full as CASSLGNRASSGNTIYF.

A remark on this clone: The read finishes 3 residues shy of the CDR3 end, and the germline J gene is used to complete it. The gene calls are TRBV30 and TRBJ2-1, with no clear D. CDR1 GTSNPN and CDR2 SVGIG come from the germline V gene (reference sequence). This CDR3 has 11 residues. The ends were cut back, 8 bases at V and 1 base at J, with 6 bases in the middle. The covered CDR3 bases are TGTGCCCACCTATCCTACAATGAG. Translation gives CAHLSYNE. The full CDR3 protein reads CAHLSYNEQFF.

A note on this clone: The read comes to an end 3 residues before the CDR3 does, leaving the germline J gene to fill in the end. Additional DNA sequences in this sample encode the identical CDR3. This chain links TRBV19 with TRBJ1-2; 9 bases are a match to TRBD1. In germline, CDR1 is LNHDA, CDR2 SQIVND (reference sequence). The CDR3 covers 13 residues. The sequenced CDR3 bases are TGTGCCAGTAGCCCACAGGGGGCCGGCGGC. Residues: CASSPQGAGG. The whole CDR3 is CASSPQGAGGYTF.

This clone is labeled medium-sized based on frequency. The read stops 3 residues short of the end of the CDR3; the missing end is completed from the germline J gene. The chain has TRBV7-6 and TRBJ2-3; D is possibly TRBD2 (6 bases). Trimming took 5 bases from V and 2 from J, leaving 11 bases between them. Germline CDR1 reads SGHVS; CDR2 reads FNYEAQ. CDR3 length: 14 residues. The covered CDR3 bases are TGTGCCAGCAGCGACCGGGGGTTCACAGATACG. This encodes CASSDRGFTDT. From start to end, the CDR3 is CASSDRGFTDTQYF. Drawing the rest from reference TRBV7-6 and TRBJ2-3, the complete variable domain is GAGVSQSPRYKVTKRGQDVALRCDPISGHVSLYWYRQALGQGPEFLTYFNYEAQQDKSGLPNDRFSAERPEGSISTLTIQRTEQRDSAMYRCASSDRGFTDTQYFGPGTRLTVL.

Of note for this clone: From the germline J gene comes the end of the CDR3, since the read stops 3 residues before it. The chain uses TRBV7-2 and TRBJ2-3, with TRBD1 identical over 8 bases. The ends lost 5 bases at V and 2 bases at J; junction bases unmatched: 3. Germline-derived CDR1 and CDR2 are SGHTA and FQGNSA. The CDR3 covers 14 residues. Incomplete CDR3 DNA: TGTGCCAGCAGCCGGACAGGGAACACAGATACG. Translated: CASSRTGNTDT. The entire CDR3 sequence reads CASSRTGNTDTQYF.

Note on this clone: The read stops 3 residues short of the end of the CDR3; the missing end is completed from the germline J gene. V gene TRBV7-2 combines with J gene TRBJ1-3; D remains unclear. Deletions cut 1 base from V and 4 bases from J, with 8 bases between. CDR3 size: 14 residues. From germline, CDR1 is SGHTA and CDR2 FQGNSA. CDR3 residues: CASSLEAGGNTIYF. CDR3 DNA (partial): TGTGCCAGCAGCTTAGAGGCAGGAGGAAACACC.

Note on this clone: The read terminates 3 residues ahead of where the CDR3 ends, so the germline J gene completes it. This rearrangement joins TRBV11-2 to TRBJ2-1, with 10 bases lining up with TRBD2. This CDR3 contains 14 residues. CDR1 and CDR2 (germline): SGHAT, FQNNGV. J was trimmed by 4 bases and V by 4 bases; bases with no gene match: 1. CDR3: CASSSSGSYNEQFF. The covered CDR3 bases are TGTGCCAGCAGCTCTAGCGGGAGTTACAATGAG. Supplemented by reference TRBV11-2 and TRBJ2-1, the full variable domain reads EAGVAQSPRYKIIEKRQSVAFWCNPISGHATLYWYQQILGQGPKLLIQFQNNGVVDDSQLPKDRFSAERLKGVDSTLKIQPAKLEDSAVYLCASSSSGSYNEQFFGPGTRLTVL.

On this clone: Coverage ceases 3 residues before the CDR3 finishes, and the germline J gene fills in the end. This chain connects TRBV7-2 to TRBJ1-1, with a tentative D call TRBD1 (6 bases). The CDR3 sequence is 14 residues long. Germline CDR1 SGHTA, CDR2 FQGNSA. The V and J ends lost 5 bases and 3 bases respectively, with 13 bases between them. The DNA read from the CDR3 is TGTGCCAGCAGCGAGGGACAAGTATACACTGAA. Residues: CASSEGQVYTE. The entire CDR3 sequence reads CASSEGQVYTEAFF.

This clone is labeled medium-sized (0.01 to 0.1%) based on frequency. The CDR3 is CASSRTESNQPQHF. The part of the CDR3 DNA that was read is TGTGCCAGCTCACGGACAGAAAGCAATCAGCCC. The chain recombines TRBV18 with TRBJ1-5; possibly TRBD1 for D (6 bases). With the read ending 3 residues before the CDR3 end, the germline J gene is used to fill in that end. The CDR3 length is 14 residues. With 4 bases removed from V and 1 base from J, the gap between germline ends came to 8 bases. CDR1 and CDR2 from the germline V gene are KGHSH and LQKENI. Together with reference TRBV18 and TRBJ1-5, the CDR3 gives the full variable domain: NAGVMQNPRHLVRRRGQEARLRCSPMKGHSHVYWYRQLPEEGLKFMVYLQKENIIDESGMPKERFSAEFPKEGPSILRIQQVVRGDSAAYFCASSRTESNQPQHFGDGTRLSIL.

Concerning this clone itself: The read stops 3 residues short of the end of the CDR3; the missing end is completed from the germline J gene. The chain carries TRBV7-2 and TRBJ1-1; a weak D match, TRBD1 (6 bases). Trimming stripped 5 bases from V and 0 bases from J, with 13 bases between. The CDR3 length is 15 residues. CDR1 is SGHTA, CDR2 FQGNSA, per germline. Here the CDR3 reads CASSKTDSLNTEAFF. The CDR3 DNA, read in part, is TGTGCCAGCAGCAAGACGGACAGCTTGAACACTGAA.

Worth noting for this clone: Read sequence stops 3 residues before the CDR3 end, and the germline J gene provides the missing end. The chain uses TRBV2 and TRBJ1-4; D uncertain. CDR1 SNHLY and CDR2 FYNNEI come from the germline V gene. This CDR3 has 13 amino acids. V was shortened by 4 bases and J by 4 bases, with 7 bases between the two germline ends. CDR3 in amino acids: CASSVVLNEKLFF. The covered CDR3 bases are TGTGCCAGCAGTGTAGTCCTTAATGAAAAA. Full variable domain (outside the CDR3, taken from reference TRBV2 and TRBJ1-4): EPEVTQTPSHQVTQMGQEVILRCVPISNHLYFYWYRQILGQKVEFLVSFYNNEISEKSEIFDDQFSVERPDGSNFTLKIRSTKLEDSAMYFCASSVVLNEKLFFGSGTQLSVL.

Comments on this clone: The read ends 3 residues shy of where the CDR3 ends; the end is completed using the germline J gene. V is TRBV19 and J is TRBJ1-2, with a tentative D call TRBD1 (6 bases). Germline V gives CDR1 LNHDA, CDR2 SQIVND (reference sequence). The CDR3 has 14 residues. V lost 6 bases, J lost 4 bases, and 15 bases lay in between. CDR3 residues: CASSRGQTVYGYTF. Incomplete CDR3 DNA: TGTGCCAGTAGCCGCGGACAGACTGTCTATGGC. The whole variable domain, filled in from reference TRBV19 and TRBJ1-2, reads DGGITQSPKYLFRKEGQNVTLSCEQNLNHDAMYWYRQDPGQGLRLIYYSQIVNDFQKGDIAEGYSVSREKKESFPLTVTSAQKNPTAFYLCASSRGQTVYGYTFGSGTRLTVV.

On this clone: The read falls 3 residues short of the CDR3 end, and the missing part is taken from the germline J gene. The chain has TRBV6-1 and TRBJ2-7, with 11 bases identical to TRBD1. Germline trimming cut 4 bases from V and 3 bases from J; bases unmatched to any gene: 2. The CDR3 contains 14 residues. Per germline, CDR1 MNHNS and CDR2 SASEGT. The CDR3 here is CASSVGTGGYEQYF. The covered CDR3 bases are TGTGCCAGCAGTGTAGGGACAGGGGGCTACGAG.

Turning to this clone: The read stops 3 residues short of the end of the CDR3; the missing end is completed from the germline J gene. The chain is built from TRBV2 and TRBJ1-3; D call uncertain. CDR1 is SNHLY, CDR2 FYNNEI, per germline. There are 14 residues in the CDR3. The germline V and J ends were trimmed by 3 bases and 4 bases, with 10 bases remaining between them. The CDR3 sequence: CASSDTFFGNTIYF. CDR3 DNA, as far as it was read: TGTGCCAGCAGTGACACTTTCTTCGGAAACACC.

Regarding this clone: The CDR3 extends 3 residues past the end of the read, so its final part is completed from the germline J gene. The gene calls are TRBV18 and TRBJ2-1; tentatively, D is TRBD1 (6 bases). Germline V gives CDR1 KGHSH, CDR2 LQKENI. The V and J ends lost 3 bases and 6 bases respectively, with 12 bases between them. The CDR3 spans 14 residues. CDR3 DNA, as far as it was read: TGTGCCAGCTCACCGGTTGACAGGCGCAATGAG. This codes for CASSPVDRRNE. The entire CDR3 protein is CASSPVDRRNEQFF.

Concerning this clone itself: Coverage ceases 3 residues before the CDR3 finishes, and the germline J gene fills in the end. This same CDR3 is encoded by further DNA sequences in the sample. The chain combines TRBV19 with TRBJ2-5; 8 positions match TRBD1. Germline V lookup: CDR1 LNHDA, CDR2 SQIVND (reference sequence). The length of the CDR3 is 14 residues. The V and J ends lost 1 base and 5 bases, in that order; junction bases with no gene match: 3. CDR3 in amino acids: CASSIGGQGETQYF. The part of the CDR3 DNA that was read is TGTGCCAGTAGTATAGGAGGACAGGGTGAGACC.

Details on this clone: The read ends 3 residues before the CDR3 terminus; that terminus is restored from the germline J gene. This chain links TRBV19 with TRBJ1-5; TRBD1 aligns across 7 bases. Germline CDR1 reads LNHDA; CDR2 reads SQIVND (reference sequence). This CDR3 is 12 amino acids long. V shed 6 bases, J shed 8 bases, and the junction held 4 bases outside the gene matches. The CDR3 is CASRQGNKPQHF. The part of the CDR3 DNA that was read is TGTGCCAGTAGACAGGGGAACAAGCCC.

Concerning this clone: From the germline J gene comes the end of the CDR3, since the read stops 3 residues before it. This chain uses TRBV18 with TRBJ2-3; 11 bases align to TRBD2. The V gene's germline CDR1 is KGHSH and CDR2 LQKENI. This CDR3 contains 16 residues. V gave up 6 bases and J gave up 0 bases; unmatched junction bases: 5. CDR3 DNA, as far as it was read: TGTGCCAGCTCCCCCCTAGCGGGAGGAAGCACAGATACG. It codes for CASSPLAGGSTDT. The whole CDR3 sequence reads CASSPLAGGSTDTQYF.

In the case of this clone: Read sequence stops 3 residues before the CDR3 end, and the germline J gene provides the missing end. The chain employs TRBV19 and TRBJ2-3; no clear D. Germline V gene sequence: CDR1 LNHDA, CDR2 SQIVND (reference sequence). V was shortened by 1 base and J by 3 bases, with 2 bases between the two germline ends. The CDR3 consists of 12 residues. The DNA read from the CDR3 is TGTGCCAGTAGTATAGCAACAGATACG. It codes for CASSIATDT. The complete CDR3 protein is CASSIATDTQYF.

Concerning this clone: The read ends 3 residues early relative to the CDR3; the germline J gene fills the gap. The chain recombines TRBV6-2 or TRBV6-3 with TRBJ2-6; 8 bases match TRBD1. The germline CDR1 and CDR2 sequences are MNHEY and SVGEGT. The CDR3 is 17 residues long. Trimming at V came to 4 bases and at J to 0 bases, leaving 5 bases not matched to a gene. CDR3 DNA (partial): TGTGCCAGCAGTTCCGGGACAGGATTCTCTGGGGCCAACGTC. Protein sequence: CASSSGTGFSGANV. From start to end, the CDR3 is CASSSGTGFSGANVLTF.

CDR3 DNA, as far as it was read: TGTGCCAGCGGAGGGGACACCGGGGAG. Its translation is CASGGDTGE. The whole CDR3 is CASGGDTGELFF. The chain combines TRBV2 with TRBJ2-2; the D gene is possibly TRBD2 (6 bases). From the germline J gene comes the end of the CDR3, since the read stops 3 residues before it. Germline CDR1 is SNHLY and CDR2 is FYNNEI. This CDR3 contains 12 residues. V lost 8 bases and J 3 bases, leaving 7 bases between the germline ends.

As regards this clone: The sequence runs out 3 residues before the end of the CDR3; the remainder is reconstructed from the germline J gene. The V and J genes are TRBV7-2 and TRBJ1-6; tentatively, D is TRBD1 (5 bases). Trimming took 5 bases from V and 6 from J, leaving 14 bases between them. CDR3 length: 15 residues. Looked up from germline, CDR1 is SGHTA and CDR2 is FQGNSA. The sequenced CDR3 bases are TGTGCCAGCAGCCTTTTAGACAGCATTAATTCACCC. Its translation: CASSLLDSINSP. The entire CDR3 reads CASSLLDSINSPLHF.